One TCR beta chain is described in this entry. The data were obtained in a study of blood T cell repertoires in COVID-19. Across the whole study: The United States, Italy and Spain provided the acute and convalescent COVID-19 samples. Sample material is recorded as cDNA or gDNA derived from T cells, B-cell-depleted T cells, or PBMCs.

Source study methods: It was from reference gene primer amplification that nucleated cell counts were estimated. The method was immunoSEQ multiplex PCR; TCRdb's version includes in-frame clones alone and lacks a portion of them. V, J and clone size were drawn from that table, and D and trimming were deduced from the DNA. The sample holds almost 400,000 clones; approximately 87% are singletons and the top ten take 2% to 2.5%. V was cut by 5 bases and J by 0 bases, with 13 bases left in between. The CDR3 covers 15 residues. Germline V gene data show CDR1 as MNHNY and CDR2 as SVGAGI (reference sequence). Patients in Seattle were enrolled during active infection, then followed longitudinally.

This receptor was obtained from a woman between 55 and 75 years old with COVID-19, enrolled during active disease. The sample was peripheral blood. The J gene is TRBJ2-5, the V gene TRBV6-6; tentative D call: TRBD1 (6 bases). The CDR3 sequence: CASSEDRAYQETQYF. The CDR3 nucleotides are TGTGCCAGCAGTGAGGACAGAGCGTACCAAGAGACCCAGTACTTC.